These 32 T cell receptor beta chains share one sample of origin, sequenced in a study of post-analysis software for immune sequencing data. Study observations and caveats: Five TRBV segments, including TRBV5-6, TRBV5-1 and TRBV20-1, were more frequent in patients than controls.

These receptors' targets are unknown. Incorporated into the TCR beta cDNA libraries were unique molecular identifiers, which served to reduce PCR and sequencing biases. TCRdb processed the PCR reads anew with MiXCR; each CDR3 protein has one entry. Found here are roughly 410,000 distinct CDR3 sequences, about a third of them singletons; the top ten hold 10% to 15%. The sample was blood. Receptor source: a girl aged 5-17 years with multiple sclerosis.

The J gene is TRBJ1-2, the V gene TRBV29-1; D gene unclear. Trimming took 6 bases from V and 6 from J, leaving 11 bases between them. The length of the CDR3 is 11 residues. The germline V gene has CDR1 SQVTM and CDR2 ANQGSEA. Here the CDR3 DNA reads TGCAGCGTACGACTTCAGAATGGCTACACCTTC. Translation: CSVRLQNGYTF.

This clonotype has only a few counts. The chain employs TRBV6-5 and TRBJ2-7; 9 nucleotides agree with TRBD1. This CDR3 is built from 14 residues. V lost 4 bases to trimming and J lost 4 bases; unmatched junction nucleotides: 5. The V gene's germline CDR1 is MNHEY and CDR2 SVGAGI. DNA for the CDR3: TGTGCCAGCAGTTCCCAGACAGGGGGGTACGAGCAGTACTTC. Translated: CASSSQTGGYEQYF.

This clonotype came up a few times. CDR3 sequence reads: CASSFPTGLHTDTQYF. In DNA form, the CDR3 reads TGTGCCAGCAGCTTTCCCACTGGACTCCACACAGATACGCAGTATTTT. The chain employs TRBV5-6 and TRBJ2-3; D possibly corresponds to TRBD2 (5 bases). Germline CDR1 and CDR2: SGHDT and YYEEEE. The ends were cut back, 2 bases at V and 2 bases at J, with 15 bases in the middle. This CDR3 is 16 amino acids long.

The CDR3 sequence is CSAGEGLGRNEQFF. The CDR3 region has the DNA TGCAGCGCTGGGGAGGGACTCGGGCGCAATGAGCAGTTCTTC. The genes are TRBV29-1 and TRBJ2-1, with 7 bases aligning to TRBD2. Per the germline V gene, CDR1 is SQVTM and CDR2 is ANQGSEA. Unmatched junction bases numbered 12, after V lost 7 bases and J lost 6 bases. This CDR3 is 14 amino acids long.

This chain connects TRBV21-1 to TRBJ2-4; TRBD1 is taken as the D call from the table, unchecked against the DNA. TRBV21-1 is recorded as a pseudogene. This CDR3 contains 16 residues. DNA for the CDR3: TGTGCCAGCAGCGCCCGAAACCGGGACCTTAAGGACATTCAGTACTTC. It translates to CASSARNRDLKDIQYF.

The chain is built from TRBV9 and TRBJ2-1; TRBD2 is a possible D gene (5 bases). The ends were cut back, 4 bases at V and 6 bases at J, with 26 bases in the middle. Germline CDR1 reads SGDLS; CDR2 reads YYNGEE. CDR3 length equals 18 residues. In DNA, the CDR3 is TGTGCCAGCAGCCCCCGGAGTGTAGGCCCAATACGGGGCAATGAGCAGTTCTTC. It specifies CASSPRSVGPIRGNEQFF.

This clonotype has just a few counts. The rearrangement joins TRBV12-3 or TRBV12-4 to TRBJ1-6, with 9 bases aligning to TRBD1. The CDR3 contains 15 residues. J gave up 14 bases and V 4 bases, and 12 bases lay outside the gene matches. Written as DNA, the CDR3 is TGTGCCAGCAGTTCCCAACAGGGGGCGGGGAGTACCCTCCACTTT. This encodes CASSSQQGAGSTLHF.

This clonotype occurred a few times. In DNA, the CDR3 is TGTGGATCTTTCAGGGGAGGAGTCGGGGAGCAGTACTTC. This encodes CGSFRGGVGEQYF. The rearrangement links TRBV2 to TRBJ2-7; D is perhaps TRBD1 or TRBD2 (6 bases each). Germline V lookup: CDR1 SNHLY, CDR2 FYNNEI. There are 13 residues in the CDR3.

The rearrangement uses TRBV4-1 and TRBJ2-1; 9 bases are shared with TRBD2. Germline CDR1 reads MGHRA; CDR2 reads YSYEKL. The CDR3 loop spans 17 amino acids. V gave up 7 bases and J gave up 5 bases; unmatched junction bases: 15. The CDR3 DNA reads as TGCGCCAGCACCCCGGGACTAGCAATACTTCCGGACAATGAGCAGTTCTTC. This sequence encodes CASTPGLAILPDNEQFF.

This rearrangement joins TRBV28 to TRBJ1-1; 9 nucleotides align to TRBD1. The CDR3 has 15 amino acids. Germline V gives CDR1 MDHEN, CDR2 SYDVKM. Trimming removed 1 base from V and 3 bases from J; junction bases left unmatched: 3. In DNA, the CDR3 is TGTGCCAGCAGTTTATTCTGGACAGGGGACACTGAAGCTTTCTTT. Translated, it gives CASSLFWTGDTEAFF.

The V gene is TRBV28, the J gene TRBJ2-5, with TRBD1 identical over 9 bases. Per germline, CDR1 MDHEN and CDR2 SYDVKM. The CDR3 is 16 amino acids. J was trimmed by 0 bases and V by 2 bases; bases with no gene match: 4. The CDR3 spells CASSLTTGGHQETQYF. The DNA for the CDR3 is TGTGCCAGCAGTTTAACCACAGGGGGCCACCAAGAGACCCAGTACTTC.

This clonotype was picked up a small number of times. The rearrangement links TRBV6-5 to TRBJ1-5; D unresolved. V gave up 6 bases and J gave up 3 bases, with 9 bases separating them. This CDR3 has 13 amino acids. Germline CDR1 reads MNHEY; CDR2 reads SVGAGI. CDR3 DNA: TGTGCCAGCAGCCTAGGGCTCAATCAGCCCCAGCATTTT. This codes for CASSLGLNQPQHF.

At least ten counts were recorded for this clonotype. The gene calls are TRBV12-3 or TRBV12-4 and TRBJ2-1, with TRBD2 identical over 7 bases. CDR3 size: 15 residues. The ends lost 2 bases at V and 4 bases at J; junction bases unmatched: 5. Here the CDR3 DNA reads TGTGCCAGCAGTTTATGGGGGGGGTATTACAATGAGCAGTTCTTC. It codes for CASSLWGGYYNEQFF.

This clonotype was counted once. The chain recombines TRBV2 with TRBJ1-1, with D uncertain. Per the germline V gene, CDR1 is SNHLY and CDR2 is FYNNEI. V shed 10 bases and J shed 0 bases, with 12 bases lying between them. The CDR3 extends over 13 amino acids. CDR3 residues: CAISGQMNTEAFF. The CDR3 DNA reads TGTGCCATCTCGGGTCAGATGAACACTGAAGCTTTCTTT.

This clonotype appeared once. The chain has TRBV4-3 and TRBJ1-1, with a tentative D call TRBD1 (6 bases). The germline V gene encodes CDR1 LGHNA and CDR2 YSLEER. This CDR3 contains 15 residues. V was clipped by 0 bases and J by 1 base, with 9 bases between them. Here the CDR3 DNA reads TGCGCCAGCAGCCAAGAAGTGGGACAGAACACTGAAGCTTTCTTT. It codes for CASSQEVGQNTEAFF.

The chain recombines TRBV7-9 with TRBJ2-7; 8 bases are shared with TRBD1. The CDR3 has 16 amino acids. Trimming took 1 base from V and 0 from J; bases not matched to a gene: 5. Germline V gene lookup returns CDR1 SEHNR and CDR2 FQNEAQ (reference sequence). CDR3 protein: CASSLGDRRTSYEQYF. DNA of the CDR3: TGTGCCAGCAGCTTAGGGGACAGGCGAACCTCCTACGAGCAGTACTTC.

The rearrangement links TRBV12-3 or TRBV12-4 to TRBJ2-3; 9 bases map to TRBD2. V shed 6 bases and J 2 bases; nucleotides not matched to a gene: 6. CDR3 length: 15 amino acids. CDR3 region: CASRAGGPATDTQYF. The CDR3 DNA sequence: TGTGCCAGCAGGGCGGGGGGGCCGGCCACAGATACGCAGTATTTT.

There are a few counts of this clonotype. This chain links TRBV5-4 with TRBJ2-1; D ambiguous. The CDR3 runs to 13 residues. Looked up from germline, CDR1 is SGHNT and CDR2 is YYREEE (reference sequence). The V and J ends lost 0 bases and 3 bases respectively, with 4 bases between them. CDR3 loop: CASSLDVYNEQFF. In DNA, the CDR3 is TGTGCCAGCAGCTTGGACGTCTACAATGAGCAGTTCTTC.

The rearrangement uses TRBV19 and TRBJ2-1; D remains unclear. Trimming stripped 7 bases from V and 4 bases from J, with 5 bases between. Germline values: CDR1 LNHDA, CDR2 SQIVND (reference sequence). The CDR3 has 11 residues. The CDR3 DNA is TGTGCCAGTATGATTTACAATGAGCAGTTCTTC. Its protein product is CASMIYNEQFF.

The CDR3 loop is CASSLAPGSSYEQYF. As DNA, the CDR3 is TGTGCCAGCAGCTTGGCCCCGGGCTCTTCCTACGAGCAGTACTTC. J is TRBJ2-7 and V is TRBV7-2; no firm D call. This CDR3 has 15 residues. CDR1 and CDR2 from the germline V gene are SGHTA and FQGNSA. V lost 3 bases and J lost 1, with 13 bases in between. Variable domain in full (rest from reference TRBV7-2 and TRBJ2-7): GAGVSQSPSNKVTEKGKDVELRCDPISGHTALYWYRQSLGQGLEFLIYFQGNSAPDKSGLPSDRFSAERTGGSVSTLTIQRTQQEDSAVYLCASSLAPGSSYEQYFGPGTRLTVT.

The genes are TRBV7-2 and TRBJ2-1, with 8 bases matching TRBD2. The CDR3 is 19 residues long. The V segment lost 4 bases and the J segment 3 bases; nucleotides outside the gene matches: 17. CDR1 SGHTA and CDR2 FQGNSA come from the germline V gene. The CDR3 DNA sequence: TGTGCCAGCAGCTCTCGGGGGGGAGGCCTAGTGGGAGGCTACAATGAGCAGTTCTTC. It yields the protein CASSSRGGGLVGGYNEQFF.

This rearrangement joins TRBV4-3 to TRBJ2-3; D unresolved. Germline CDR1 is LGHNA and CDR2 is YSLEER. The V gene lost 0 bases and the J gene lost 8 bases, with 9 bases spanning the gap. The CDR3 totals 13 residues. The CDR3: CASSQDTEITQYF. The CDR3 region has the DNA TGCGCCAGCAGCCAAGACACGGAGATTACGCAGTATTTT.

The J gene is TRBJ1-6, the V gene TRBV20-1; D is undetermined. Trimming shortened V by 6 bases and J by 0 bases, and 12 bases separated the two germline ends. Germline V gene lookup returns CDR1 DFQATT and CDR2 SNEGSKA (reference sequence). The CDR3 has 15 amino acids. The CDR3 coding sequence is TGCAGTGCCGTTATCGCGAGCTCCTATAATTCACCCCTCCACTTT. Its protein product is CSAVIASSYNSPLHF.

There are a few counts of this clonotype. CDR3 loop: CATSRDRQATEAFF. For the CDR3, the DNA is TGTGCCACCAGCAGAGACCGGCAGGCCACTGAAGCTTTCTTT. The J gene is TRBJ1-1, the V gene TRBV15, with D uncertain. V was shortened by 0 bases and J by 4 bases, with 9 bases between the two germline ends. The CDR3 length is 14 residues. Germline values: CDR1 LNHNV, CDR2 YYDKDF (reference sequence).

The V and J genes are TRBV29-1 and TRBJ2-4; 8 bases align to TRBD1. Unmatched junction bases numbered 7, after V lost 0 bases and J lost 15 bases. The CDR3 consists of 12 residues. Germline V lookup: CDR1 SQVTM, CDR2 ANQGSEA. CDR3 bases: TGCAGCGTTGAAGATCTGGGACAGGCTTCGTACTTC. Protein: CSVEDLGQASYF. Full variable domain (missing parts from reference TRBV29-1 and TRBJ2-4): SAVISQKPSRDICQRGTSLTIQCQVDSQVTMMFWYRQQPGQSLTLIATANQGSEATYESGFVIDKFPISRPNLTFSTLTVSNMSPEDSSIYLCSVEDLGQASYFGAGTRLSVL.

V and J are TRBV3-1 and TRBJ2-1, with TRBD1 identical over 9 bases. Germline lookup yields CDR1 LGHDT and CDR2 YNNKEL (reference sequence). V lost 8 bases, J lost 7 bases, and 9 bases stayed unmatched. This CDR3 is built from 14 residues. DNA for the CDR3: TGTGCCAGCCGACACAGGGGGCAGGGTAATGAGCAGTTCTTC. This sequence encodes CASRHRGQGNEQFF.

This clonotype was seen a few times. The chain employs TRBV28 and TRBJ1-1; TRBD1 agrees at 7 bases. V lost 7 bases, J lost 1 base, and 15 bases stayed unmatched. The CDR3 runs to 17 residues. Germline CDR1 MDHEN, CDR2 SYDVKM. CDR3 in amino acids: CASKGIEGRGTNTEAFF. The CDR3, as DNA: TGTGCCAGCAAGGGGATTGAGGGCAGGGGGACGAACACTGAAGCTTTCTTT.

There are a few counts of this clonotype. V and J are TRBV11-2 and TRBJ2-3; D is perhaps TRBD1 (6 bases). The V end was cut by 1 base, the J end by 5 bases, with 16 bases between. This CDR3 comprises 16 residues. Germline V lookup: CDR1 SGHAT, CDR2 FQNNGV. CDR3 bases: TGTGCCAGCAGCTTAGGGGTCGGGACAAGACAAGATACGCAGTATTTT. Amino acid sequence: CASSLGVGTRQDTQYF.

The V gene is TRBV24-1, the J gene TRBJ2-2; TRBD1 matches at 9 bases. V was clipped by 7 bases and J by 1 base; unmatched bases: 3. Germline V gene lookup returns CDR1 KGHDR and CDR2 SFDVKD. The CDR3 is 15 amino acids. The CDR3 is CATSRTGVNTGELFF. In DNA form, the CDR3 reads TGTGCCACCAGCCGGACAGGGGTGAACACCGGGGAGCTGTTTTTT.

The chain uses TRBV7-9 and TRBJ2-3, with D maybe TRBD2 (5 bases). The CDR3 loop spans 14 amino acids. CDR1 and CDR2 from the germline V gene are SEHNR and FQNEAQ (reference sequence). The V end was cut by 5 bases, the J end by 4 bases, with 13 bases between. CDR3 sequence reads: CASSPRGGSDTQYF. CDR3 sequence (DNA): TGTGCCAGCAGCCCTCGGGGTGGGTCAGATACGCAGTATTTT.

This chain uses TRBV20-1 with TRBJ2-5; D gene unclear. The germline gives CDR1 DFQATT, CDR2 SNEGSKA (reference sequence). V dropped 3 bases and J dropped 0 bases, with 11 bases sitting between them. The CDR3 consists of 14 residues. The CDR3 nucleotides read TGCAGTGCTAGTCCCCTAAGGAACCAAGAGACCCAGTACTTC. Amino acids: CSASPLRNQETQYF.

The chain carries TRBV3-1 and TRBJ2-7; 8 bases are shared with TRBD1. V lost 0 bases, J lost 1 base, and 2 bases stayed unmatched. This CDR3 has 15 amino acids. CDR1 is LGHDT, CDR2 YNNKEL, per germline (reference sequence). CDR3 sequence: CASSQEWTGSYEQYF. In DNA, the CDR3 is TGTGCCAGCAGCCAAGAGTGGACAGGGTCCTACGAGCAGTACTTC.